This entry features one T cell receptor (beta chain) sequence. The antigen remains unidentified. Preparing the TCRbeta library involved the use of unique molecular identifiers. TCRdb ran MiXCR on the PCR reads and lists one entry per CDR3 protein. The sample includes around 700,000 distinct CDR3 sequences, around 13% of them seen just once. This entry comes from a study of T-cell reconstitution after alpha-beta-depleted transplantation in children. Study-wide results and caveats: T-cell counts and diversity were attributed mostly to newly produced T cells one year after transplant. It was reported that alpha-beta T cells came from several hundred expanded graft clones (about two months after transplant).

The receptor was isolated from a girl aged 2 to 10 with congenital amegakaryocytic thrombocytopenia, due to receive a stem cell transplant. The sample was PBMCs, taken before TCRalphabeta/CD19-depleted stem cell transplant.

CDR3 in amino acids: CSPMGVNEQFF. In DNA form, the CDR3 reads TGCAGCCCTATGGGAGTCAATGAGCAGTTCTTC. The chain links TRBV29-1 to TRBJ2-1; TRBD2 is a possible D gene (5 bases). Trimming cost V 8 bases and J 6 bases, with 11 bases left between them. The CDR3 has 11 residues. Germline V gives CDR1 SQVTM, CDR2 ANQGSEA.